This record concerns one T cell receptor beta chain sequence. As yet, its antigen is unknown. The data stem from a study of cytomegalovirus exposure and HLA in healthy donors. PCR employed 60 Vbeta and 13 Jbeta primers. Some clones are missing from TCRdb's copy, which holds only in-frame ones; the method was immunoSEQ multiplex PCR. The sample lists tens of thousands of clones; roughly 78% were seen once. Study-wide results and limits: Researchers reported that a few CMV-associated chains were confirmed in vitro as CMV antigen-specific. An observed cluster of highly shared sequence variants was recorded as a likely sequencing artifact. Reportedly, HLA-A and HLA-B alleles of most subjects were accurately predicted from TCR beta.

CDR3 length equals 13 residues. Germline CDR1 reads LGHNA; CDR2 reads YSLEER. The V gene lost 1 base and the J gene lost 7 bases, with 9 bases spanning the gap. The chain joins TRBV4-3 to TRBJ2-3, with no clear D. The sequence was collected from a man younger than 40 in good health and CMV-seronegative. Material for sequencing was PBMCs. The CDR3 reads CASSQATYNTQYF. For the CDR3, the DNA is TGCGCCAGCAGCCAAGCTACCTATAATACGCAGTATTTT.